The T cell receptor (beta chain) described here comes from a study of response to subunit inactivated influenza vaccine. TCRdb processed the RT-PCR reads anew with MiXCR; each CDR3 protein has one entry. The sample has about 780,000 distinct CDR3 sequences, around a sixth seen once. This clonotype was observed a few times. Its antigen is unknown. Germline V gene lookup returns CDR1 MDHEN and CDR2 SYDVKM. V trimming: 6 bases; J trimming: 5 bases; junction bases outside the gene matches: 10. The CDR3 spans 15 residues. Broader study findings: That few new T cells are recruited by each seasonal influenza vaccination was the authors' suggestion.

Sequences were derived from PBMCs from blood, sampled 4 to 6 days after vaccination. J is TRBJ2-1 and V is TRBV28, with TRBD1 matching 7 bases. This clonotype originated in a man aged 50 or older who received an inactivated influenza vaccine. The CDR3 nucleotides read TGTGCCAGCAGACCAGATTGGACAGGTGACAATGAGCAGTTCTTC. Translated: CASRPDWTGDNEQFF.